The present entry profiles one T cell receptor beta chain with its context. Its specific antigen is unknown. Within one base of it there is no much larger clone, and no base qualities were kept. The CDR3 regions of human TCRbeta chains were subjected to immunosequencing. Regarding the original processing steps: Repertoire TCRs were matched against a reference library of SARS-CoV-2-specific TCRs generated with the MIRA antigen-specificity platform. Breadth was defined as the fraction of unique TCRs that were SARS-CoV-2-associated. Depth was defined as the fraction of total T cells that were SARS-CoV-2-associated. Using the MIRA data, every spike-specific TCR was mapped to the spike region that the TCR reacted to and assigned to either a CD4 or a CD8 class. Log10-transformed breadth and depth values were compared by one-way ANOVA with Sidak's multiple comparisons tests. TCRdb retrieved this table from immuneACCESS and kept in-frame rearrangements only. Not all clones are present; in checked studies, unresolved V genes account for under half, and no reason is known for the remainder. Clone size and the V and J calls come from that table; the DNA yielded D and trimming. This sample has about 140,000 clones in its table, and approximately 92% of those were observed once. Around 3.5% of the sample is in the top ten clones.

These data are taken from a study of T cell responses to AZD1222 COVID-19 vaccine (dated by TCRdb to about 2021). Study-wide context: TCR sequencing was performed for some 250 trial participants, of whom approximately 200 were given two doses of AZD1222 and around 25 were given two doses of MenACWY control vaccine. Trial participants were enrolled by age into 18-55, 56-69 and 70-plus year subgroups, with around 150, 28 and 57 TCR-sequenced participants respectively.

The germline V and J ends show losses of 6 bases and 4 bases respectively, and no gene match explains 6 bases of the junction. Reading from cysteine to phenylalanine, the CDR3 counts 14 amino acids. Only the CDR3 DNA stays, 42 bases, in frame from base 1. Reading the germline V gene (reference sequence) gives CDR1 SEHNR and CDR2 FQNEAQ. The sample's time point label, decoded: about 28 days (+/-7) after the second vaccine dose. AZD1222 recipients given second doses at about 4 weeks or at about 12 weeks were pooled, since spike-specific TCR depth and breadth were not found to differ between the two schedules. Samples from vaccinated people were obtained from the UK trials COV001 and COV002, which included a single-blind randomized controlled phase 2/3 trial of AZD1222 (ChAdOx1 nCoV-19) in healthy adults. For TCRbeta chain sequencing, PBMC samples from trial participants were taken at day 0 and at day 28 after the second dose.

Broader findings and caveats from the paper: Because no day 14 peak-response samples were available, repertoires were characterized only after the peak T cell response. In the small 56-69-year group, the increase in depth fell short of significance, most likely because of low power. Epitopes outside the regions mutated in the B.1.351 and B.1.1.7 variants were reportedly recognized by nearly half of the unique spike-specific TCRs. After two AZD1222 doses, spike-specific TCR breadth and depth were significantly higher than at day 0 and than in MenACWY recipients. Conclusions about previously exposed vaccinees were limited because only five to seven AZD1222 recipients were SARS-CoV-2 seropositive at baseline. Most participants were white British and females outnumbered males, and the authors suggested that clonal diversity may have been underestimated. CD4 TCRs associated with the vaccine covered the entire spike protein, and the dominant responses were in regions 160-218 and 743-854.

The rearranged chain carries TRBV7-9 and TRBJ1-2, and 9 junctional nucleotides match TRBD1. The sequence came from an adult who received the AZD1222 COVID-19 vaccine. Specimen: peripheral blood, collected 28 days after the second AZD1222 dose. Read as DNA, the sequence is TGTGCCAGCAGTTGGACAGGGGTCGCCTATGGCTACACCTTC. Its coded protein is CASSWTGVAYGYTF.